One sample yielded the 4 T cell receptor beta chains listed below, sequenced in a study of T cell repertoires in cytomegalovirus infection. MiXCR was run by TCRdb on the reads, yielding one entry per CDR3 protein. The data hold 310,000 or so distinct CDR3 sequences, with approximately 10% observed a single time. Sequencing input: PBMCs. Receptors originate from a human donor in good health (CMV status not recorded). Some clones in this sample may be carry-over from other donors' samples.

Ten or more counts support this clonotype. The V call is TRBV28, the J call TRBJ2-7; no reliable D call. This CDR3 contains 12 residues. Looked up from germline, CDR1 is MDHEN and CDR2 is SYDVKM. Trimming stripped 7 bases from V and 2 bases from J, with 9 bases between. CDR3 protein: CASTQGPYEQYV. The CDR3 nucleotides read TGTGCCAGCACCCAAGGTCCCTACGAGCAGTACGTC.

This clonotype showed up many times. The V call is TRBV20-1, the J call TRBJ2-7; 7 bases fit TRBD2. J was trimmed by 2 bases and V by 2 bases; bases with no gene match: 3. Germline V gene data show CDR1 as DFQATT and CDR2 as SNEGSKA (reference sequence). The CDR3 contains 13 residues. The CDR3, as DNA: TGCAGTGCTAGAACGGGGGGACCCTACGAGCAGTACTTC. This gives the protein CSARTGGPYEQYF.

Many counts were recorded for this clonotype. The J gene is TRBJ2-7, the V gene TRBV28, with 8 bases that match TRBD1. V dropped 2 bases and J dropped 2; count of bases not matched to a gene: 5. The CDR3 runs to 15 residues. Germline V lookup: CDR1 MDHEN, CDR2 SYDVKM. The CDR3 sequence is CASSLRTGLTYEQYV. For the CDR3, the DNA is TGTGCCAGCAGTTTACGGACAGGGCTAACCTACGAGCAGTACGTC.

This clonotype has ten or more counts. This chain links TRBV12-3 or TRBV12-4 with TRBJ2-1; D is perhaps TRBD1 (6 bases). CDR3 length: 14 residues. Trimming pared 3 bases from V and 0 bases from J, leaving 6 bases between. The CDR3 DNA sequence: TGTGCCAGCAGTTTGGACAGCTCCTACAATGAGCAGTTCTTC. This gives the protein CASSLDSSYNEQFF.